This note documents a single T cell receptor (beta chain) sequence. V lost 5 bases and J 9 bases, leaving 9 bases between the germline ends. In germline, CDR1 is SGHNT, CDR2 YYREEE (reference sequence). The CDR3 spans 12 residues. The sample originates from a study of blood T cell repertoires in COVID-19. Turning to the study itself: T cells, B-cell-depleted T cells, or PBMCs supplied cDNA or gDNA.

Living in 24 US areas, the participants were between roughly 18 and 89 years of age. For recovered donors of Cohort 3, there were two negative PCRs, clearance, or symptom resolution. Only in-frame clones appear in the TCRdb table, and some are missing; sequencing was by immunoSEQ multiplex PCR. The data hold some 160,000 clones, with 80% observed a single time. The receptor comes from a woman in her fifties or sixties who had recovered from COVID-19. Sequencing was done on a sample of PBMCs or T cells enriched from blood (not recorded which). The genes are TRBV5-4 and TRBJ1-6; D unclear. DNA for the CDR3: TGTGCCAGCAGTCCGGGAGCTTCACCCCTCCACTTT. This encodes CASSPGASPLHF.